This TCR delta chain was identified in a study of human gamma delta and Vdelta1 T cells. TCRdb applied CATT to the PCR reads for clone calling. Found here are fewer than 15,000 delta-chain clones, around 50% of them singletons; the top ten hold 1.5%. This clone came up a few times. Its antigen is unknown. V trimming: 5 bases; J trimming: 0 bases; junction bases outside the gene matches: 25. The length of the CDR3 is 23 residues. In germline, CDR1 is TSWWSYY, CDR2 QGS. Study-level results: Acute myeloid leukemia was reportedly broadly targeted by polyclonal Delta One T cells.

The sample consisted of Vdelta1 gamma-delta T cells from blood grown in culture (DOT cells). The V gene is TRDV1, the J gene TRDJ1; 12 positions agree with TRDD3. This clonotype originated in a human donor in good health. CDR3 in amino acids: CALGFFLVLGDTSFSSYTDKLIF. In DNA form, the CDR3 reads TGTGCTCTTGGGTTCTTCCTCGTACTGGGGGATACCTCATTTAGTTCGTACACCGATAAACTCATCTTT.